This T cell receptor (beta chain) is drawn from a study of blood T cells in healthy people across ages. A sample-barcoded 5' primer and a J-beta primer mix were used in a second PCR of roughly 6 to 11 cycles. Each cDNA molecule received a tag from a template-switch adaptor that had 12 random nucleotides. TCRdb analysed the 5' RACE reads with MiXCR anew, one entry per CDR3 protein. The profile shows about 970,000 distinct CDR3 sequences, roughly 51% of them singletons. Germline V CDR1 and CDR2: MNHEY, SVGEGT. The CDR3 has 14 amino acids. J was trimmed by 2 bases and V by 6 bases; bases with no gene match: 6. Overall study findings and caveats: Any changes in expanded clonotypes were possibly confounded, as donor CMV status remained unknown.

The study recruited healthy Caucasian donors from Russia who were aged roughly 6 to 95. This clonotype came up a few times. Its antigen is not known. The gene calls are TRBV6-2 or TRBV6-3 and TRBJ2-7; 8 positions agree with TRBD2. The receptor's source is a woman in her sixties in good health. The sample taken for sequencing was blood. This CDR3 reads CASSVSGKAYEQYF. The CDR3 coding sequence is TGTGCCAGCAGCGTTAGCGGGAAGGCCTACGAGCAGTACTTC.